Below are 17 T cell receptor beta chains sequenced from a single sample in a study of cytomegalovirus exposure and HLA in healthy donors. Primers for the PCR totalled 60 Vbeta and 13 Jbeta. Repertoires were generated with immunoSEQ multiplex PCR, while TCRdb's copy carries only in-frame clones and drops some. This table holds under 150,000 clones, 82% found once. The source material was PBMCs. Source of these receptors: a male donor in good health and CMV-seronegative.

The CDR3 DNA sequence: TGTGCCAGCAGTGATAGGACAGGGTCCTACGAGCAGTACTTC. Protein: CASSDRTGSYEQYF. The chain couples TRBV2 to TRBJ2-7; 8 bases agree with TRBD1. The CDR3 has 14 residues. J gave up 1 base and V 3 bases, and 2 bases lay outside the gene matches. Per germline, CDR1 SNHLY and CDR2 FYNNEI.

This chain uses TRBV2 with TRBJ2-3; D is possibly TRBD2 (7 bases). Germline values: CDR1 SNHLY, CDR2 FYNNEI. The CDR3 sequence is 16 residues long. Trimming took 7 bases from V and 3 from J, leaving 20 bases between them. CDR3 loop: CASKVPGGQRTDTQYF. The CDR3 bases are TGTGCCAGCAAAGTCCCCGGGGGGCAGAGAACAGATACGCAGTATTTT.

The CDR3 sequence: CATSRGGQGGELFF. The CDR3 DNA reads TGTGCCACCAGCAGAGGGGGTCAGGGCGGGGAGCTGTTTTTT. The V and J genes are TRBV15 and TRBJ2-2, with D possibly being TRBD1 (5 bases). CDR1 is LNHNV and CDR2 is YYDKDF in the germline V gene (reference sequence). This CDR3 has 14 amino acids. The germline V and J ends were trimmed by 1 base and 7 bases, with 10 bases remaining between them.

DNA for the CDR3: TGTGCCAGTAGTACGGACCCAGGGGGCTCACCCCTCCACTTT. Its translation is CASSTDPGGSPLHF. The chain recombines TRBV19 with TRBJ1-6, with TRBD1 matching 8 bases. With 4 bases clipped from V and 10 bases from J, the junction kept 6 bases outside the gene matches. Germline CDR1 reads LNHDA; CDR2 reads SQIVND (reference sequence). The CDR3 length is 14 residues.

The J gene is TRBJ2-1, the V gene TRBV7-9; 13 bases map to TRBD2. Germline values: CDR1 SEHNR, CDR2 FQNEAQ (reference sequence). V lost 5 bases, J lost 10 bases, and 2 bases stayed unmatched. This CDR3 region has 13 residues. CDR3 in DNA: TGTGCCAGCAGCCCGGGACTAGCGGGAGAGCAGTTCTTC. It codes for CASSPGLAGEQFF. The variable domain in full, completed from reference TRBV7-9 and TRBJ2-1, reads DTGVSQNPRHKITKRGQNVTFRCDPISEHNRLYWYRQTLGQGPEFLTYFQNEAQLEKSRLLSDRFSAERPKGSFSTLEIQRTEQGDSAMYLCASSPGLAGEQFFGPGTRLTVL.

V usage is TRBV5-6 and J usage is TRBJ1-2; TRBD1 matches 10 bases. With 2 bases clipped from V and 3 bases from J, the junction kept 4 bases outside the gene matches. The CDR3 sequence is 15 residues long. Germline CDR1 reads SGHDT; CDR2 reads YYEEEE. The CDR3 spells CASSFGTGDHYGYTF. CDR3 DNA: TGTGCCAGCAGCTTCGGGACAGGGGATCACTATGGCTACACCTTC.

The gene calls are TRBV25-1 and TRBJ2-3, with TRBD1 as a possible D gene (6 bases). CDR1 and CDR2 from the germline V gene are MGHDK and SYGVNS. This CDR3 is built from 14 residues. The ends were cut back, 3 bases at V and 4 bases at J, with 11 bases in the middle. The CDR3, as DNA: TGTGCCAGCAGTGATAACAGGGTGTCAGATACGCAGTATTTT. Its translation: CASSDNRVSDTQYF.

This clone has only one observation. J is TRBJ2-7 and V is TRBV5-6, with 8 nucleotides matching TRBD1. V lost 4 bases, J lost 3 bases, and 6 bases stayed unmatched. Germline CDR1 and CDR2: SGHDT and YYEEEE. The CDR3 consists of 14 residues. CDR3 amino acids: CASSRTGWNYEQYF. CDR3 nucleotides: TGTGCCAGCAGCCGGACAGGGTGGAACTACGAGCAGTACTTC.

In this sample, this clone turned up once. The rearrangement uses TRBV18 and TRBJ2-2; 8 positions agree with TRBD1. The germline V gene encodes CDR1 KGHSH and CDR2 LQKENI. Unmatched junction bases numbered 11, after V lost 4 bases and J lost 10 bases. The CDR3 covers 15 residues. CDR3 sequence: CASSLQDRDEVELFF. In nucleotides, the CDR3 is TGTGCCAGCTCACTTCAGGACAGGGATGAGGTGGAGCTGTTTTTT.

CDR3 nucleotides: TGTGCCAGCTCCCTCGTCGGGGGGGCGCCTGGAAACACCATATATTTT. Translation: CASSLVGGAPGNTIYF. This rearrangement joins TRBV5-4 to TRBJ1-3; possibly TRBD1 for D (6 bases). V was trimmed by 7 bases and J by 2 bases, leaving 19 bases between them. Germline CDR1 reads SGHNT; CDR2 reads YYREEE (reference sequence). The CDR3 spans 16 residues.

The genes are TRBV10-2 and TRBJ2-1; 10 bases line up with TRBD2. The ends lost 10 bases at V and 5 bases at J; junction bases unmatched: 11. This CDR3 has 15 residues. The germline CDR1 and CDR2 sequences are WSHSY and SAAADI. This CDR3 is CATQGWLAGDNEQFF. CDR3 sequence (DNA): TGCGCCACCCAGGGGTGGCTAGCGGGGGACAATGAGCAGTTCTTC.

V gene TRBV10-3 combines with J gene TRBJ2-3, with a tentative D call TRBD2 (6 bases). The CDR3 is 16 residues long. The ends were cut back, 0 bases at V and 1 base at J, with 11 bases in the middle. The germline CDR1 and CDR2 sequences are ENHRY and SYGVKD. The CDR3, as DNA: TGTGCCATCAGTGAGTCTGCGGAGGGCGGCACAGATACGCAGTATTTT. Translation gives CAISESAEGGTDTQYF.

The chain recombines TRBV19 with TRBJ2-7; tentatively, D is TRBD2 (6 bases). The CDR3 extends over 15 amino acids. Trimming took 3 bases from V and 0 from J, leaving 12 bases between them. In germline, CDR1 is LNHDA, CDR2 SQIVND (reference sequence). The CDR3 is CASSILPGDSYEQYF. CDR3 DNA: TGTGCCAGTAGTATTTTACCGGGGGACTCCTACGAGCAGTACTTC.

The J gene is TRBJ2-1, the V gene TRBV25-1; D not certain. From germline, CDR1 is MGHDK and CDR2 SYGVNS. The CDR3 is made up of 13 amino acids. Trimming left V 2 bases short and J 3 bases short, with 5 bases between. CDR3 coding DNA: TGTGCCAGCAGTGAACAACTCTACAATGAGCAGTTCTTC. This codes for CASSEQLYNEQFF.

The rearrangement links TRBV13 to TRBJ2-1; 7 bases match TRBD2. CDR1 and CDR2 from the germline V gene are PRHDT and FYEKMQ (reference sequence). This CDR3 spans 14 amino acids. Trimming removed 2 bases from V and 7 bases from J; junction bases left unmatched: 5. CDR3 region: CASSLSSGLNEQFF. The CDR3 DNA reads as TGTGCCAGCAGCTTAAGTAGCGGGCTTAATGAGCAGTTCTTC.

This chain connects TRBV1 to TRBJ2-7; TRBD2 was called by the table and not checked on the DNA. TRBV1 is marked as a pseudogene. The CDR3 is made up of 11 amino acids. The CDR3, as DNA: TGCACCAGCAGCCAAGAAGGATGGGGGGACTTC. Amino acid sequence: CTSSQEGWGDF.

The V and J genes are TRBV7-3 and TRBJ2-3; TRBD2 aligns across 8 bases. Losses at the gene ends were 5 bases for V and 1 base for J; bases not matched to a gene: 8. The CDR3 runs to 16 residues. Germline assignment: CDR1 SGHTA and CDR2 FQGTGA. The CDR3 DNA reads TGTGCCAGCAGCAAATTAGCGGGATTAGGCACAGATACGCAGTATTTT. It yields the protein CASSKLAGLGTDTQYF.